Below, 25 T cell receptor beta chains from the same sample are listed, as sequenced in a study of kidney transplant recipient with SARS-CoV-2 infection (dated by TCRdb to the early 2020s). According to the study, the label for this sample's time point signals: pre-pandemic baseline sample and day 111 after first positive SARS-CoV-2 test. The sequencer was an Illumina MiSeq. The public reads were reanalyzed by TCRdb: fastp trimming at Q25, MiXCR alignment, in-frame beta chains only. One record per CDR3 amino acid sequence lists the most common genes and DNA. Recorded for this sample are under 300,000 distinct CDR3 sequences; roughly 26% of them occurred a single time. The top ten constitute under 9.5% of the sample. The sample in question was a blood sample, obtained at baseline and between days 110 and 120 from a kidney transplant recipient. The receptors come from a male patient aged 25 to 39 who had COVID-19 and was a kidney transplant recipient. After a transplant, the donor of the graft may account for some T cells.

This clonotype was found many times. The chain is built from TRBV6-4 and TRBJ2-1; possibly TRBD2 for D (5 bases). V dropped 2 bases and J dropped 0 bases, with 5 bases sitting between them. The CDR3 has 14 residues. Germline values: CDR1 MRHNA, CDR2 SNTAGT. The CDR3 here is CASSDGSSYNEQFF. CDR3 sequence (DNA): TGTGCCAGCAGTGACGGGAGCTCCTACAATGAGCAGTTCTTC.

This clonotype was recorded at least ten times. This sequence joins TRBV12-3 or TRBV12-4 and TRBJ1-2; D possibly corresponds to TRBD1 (6 bases). V was trimmed by 4 bases and J by 5 bases, leaving 11 bases between them. This CDR3 region has 13 residues. CDR3 protein: CASSYREGYGYTF. CDR3 coding DNA: TGTGCCAGCAGTTACAGGGAGGGGTATGGCTACACCTTC.

This clonotype was seen a few times. This chain joins TRBV7-8 and TRBJ1-4; D might be TRBD1 (5 bases). This CDR3 comprises 15 residues. The V gene's germline CDR1 is SGHVS and CDR2 FQNEAQ. Trimming pared 5 bases from V and 7 bases from J, leaving 17 bases between. The CDR3 region is CASSRGGGSFEKLFF. Written as DNA, the CDR3 is TGTGCCAGCAGCCGCGGGGGGGGAAGCTTTGAAAAACTGTTTTTT.

The rearrangement links TRBV27 to TRBJ2-7; either TRBD1 or TRBD2 may fit D (6 bases each). The CDR3 runs to 15 residues. Germline CDR1 reads MNHEY; CDR2 reads SMNVEV (reference sequence). The V and J ends lost 5 bases and 4 bases respectively, with 18 bases between them. The CDR3 is CASSRTGAEGYEQYF. DNA of the CDR3: TGTGCCAGCAGTCGGACGGGGGCCGAGGGGTACGAGCAGTACTTC.

Concerning this clonotype itself: One base away lies a much larger clone, so this may be a sequencing read error. The chain employs TRBV2 and TRBJ2-7; no definite D call. The CDR3 has 14 residues. Trimming stripped 7 bases from V and 6 bases from J, with 19 bases between. Germline V lookup: CDR1 SNHLY, CDR2 FYNNEI. CDR3 coding DNA: TGTGCCAGCATTGCTGGTAAGGACCCCCCCGAGCAGTACTTC. As protein: CASIAGKDPPEQYF.

In its sample, this clonotype was seen many times. The chain joins TRBV5-8 to TRBJ2-7; D call uncertain. CDR3 length equals 13 residues. V was trimmed by 2 bases and J by 4 bases, leaving 10 bases between them. Germline CDR1 is SGHTS and CDR2 is YDEGEE. The CDR3 reads CASSFSWNYEQYF. The CDR3 DNA sequence: TGTGCCAGCAGCTTCTCTTGGAATTACGAGCAGTACTTC.

Ten or more counts support this clonotype. The CDR3 DNA reads as TGTGCCAGCCGTGATCTTCATCCACGAAAGACCTATGGCTACACCTTC. This encodes CASRDLHPRKTYGYTF. The chain uses TRBV5-8 and TRBJ1-2; no clear D. Germline lookup yields CDR1 SGHTS and CDR2 YDEGEE. V was cut by 7 bases and J by 4 bases, with 23 bases left in between. This CDR3 spans 16 amino acids. The whole variable domain, remainder taken from reference TRBV5-8 and TRBJ1-2, is EAGVTQSPTHLIKTRGQQATLRCSPISGHTSVYWYQQALGLGLQFLLWYDEGEERNRGNFPPRFSGRQFPNYSSELNVNALELEDSALYLCASRDLHPRKTYGYTFGSGTRLTVV.

In its sample, this clonotype was seen many times. The J gene is TRBJ2-2, the V gene TRBV19; 7 positions agree with TRBD1. In germline, CDR1 is LNHDA, CDR2 SQIVND (reference sequence). CDR3 length equals 15 residues. Trimming took 4 bases from V and 5 from J; bases not matched to a gene: 7. The CDR3 sequence: CASSTQGDRTGELFF. The CDR3 region has the DNA TGTGCCAGTAGTACGCAGGGGGATAGAACCGGGGAGCTGTTTTTT.

In its sample, this clonotype was seen many times. The genes are TRBV18 and TRBJ2-7, with TRBD2 identical over 7 bases. The CDR3 spans 14 residues. Germline trimming cut 3 bases from V and 0 bases from J; bases unmatched to any gene: 2. Germline CDR1 KGHSH, CDR2 LQKENI. The CDR3 protein is CASSPASGSYEQYF. The DNA for the CDR3 is TGTGCCAGCTCACCGGCTAGCGGCTCCTACGAGCAGTACTTC.

This clonotype has only a few counts. It may be a read error: a sequence one base away is much more abundant. The gene calls are TRBV6-5 and TRBJ2-2; weak D call: TRBD2 (5 bases). Trimming removed 7 bases from V and 6 bases from J, with 12 bases in between. The CDR3 extends over 13 amino acids. Germline CDR1 is MNHEY and CDR2 is SVGAGI. The CDR3 here is CASTDSGSGELFF. CDR3 nucleotide sequence: TGTGCCAGCACGGACTCAGGTTCCGGGGAGCTGTTTTTT.

This clonotype appeared many times. V usage is TRBV8-2 and J usage is TRBJ1-2; the table's D call, TRBD1, was not checked against the DNA. TRBV8-2 is shown as a pseudogene. This CDR3 is built from 16 residues. The CDR3 bases are TGTGGCAGTCCGGGATGTGATAGCCGAAAGACCTATGGCTACACCTTC. Its protein product is CGSPGCDSRKTYGYTF.

This clonotype has a single count. A read error is possible here, since a much larger clone lies one base away. This chain joins TRBV5-4 and TRBJ2-7; 11 nucleotides agree with TRBD1. This CDR3 has 15 amino acids. Trimming at V came to 7 bases and at J to 3 bases, leaving 9 bases not matched to a gene. The germline V gene has CDR1 SGHNT and CDR2 YYREEE (reference sequence). This chain's CDR3 is CASRSAGTGGYEQYF. Here the CDR3 DNA reads TGTGCCAGCCGATCAGCCGGGACAGGGGGCTACGAGCAGTACTTC.

In its sample, this clonotype was seen a few times. The chain couples TRBV7-2 to TRBJ2-3, with D possibly being TRBD2 (6 bases). Germline loops: CDR1 SGHTA, CDR2 FQGNSA. The V end was cut by 3 bases, the J end by 10 bases, with 17 bases between. This CDR3 region has 14 residues. CDR3 region: CASSLNGVREAQYF. The CDR3 nucleotides read TGTGCCAGCAGCTTGAATGGTGTCAGGGAGGCGCAGTATTTT. Full variable domain (missing parts from reference TRBV7-2 and TRBJ2-3): GAGVSQSPSNKVTEKGKDVELRCDPISGHTALYWYRQSLGQGLEFLIYFQGNSAPDKSGLPSDRFSAERTGGSVSTLTIQRTQQEDSAVYLCASSLNGVREAQYFGPGTRLTVL.

This clonotype was counted ten times or more. The chain joins TRBV7-6 to TRBJ2-1; a possible D gene is TRBD1 (6 bases). Germline loops: CDR1 SGHVS, CDR2 FNYEAQ. The CDR3 is 16 residues long. Trimming removed 5 bases at V and 5 bases at J, with 19 bases between. CDR3 region: CASSPWTETTNNEQFF. The CDR3 nucleotides are TGTGCCAGCAGCCCCTGGACAGAGACCACCAACAATGAGCAGTTCTTC.

CDR3 residues: CASSLDGQMNTEAFF. The DNA for the CDR3 is TGTGCCAGCAGCTTGGATGGACAGATGAACACTGAAGCTTTCTTT. The chain is built from TRBV7-9 and TRBJ1-1, with D possibly TRBD1 on 6 matching bases. The CDR3 covers 15 residues. The V end was cut by 3 bases, the J end by 0 bases, with 11 bases between. Germline CDR1 is SEHNR and CDR2 is FQNEAQ (reference sequence).

Comment on this clonotype: A much larger clonotype is one base distant, so this may be a read error. The V call is TRBV6-2 or TRBV6-3, the J call TRBJ2-4; D ambiguous. The J call may not be correct, given that the DNA end is closer to TRBJ1-2. The CDR3 is 17 residues long. Germline CDR1 MNHEY, CDR2 SVGEGT. The CDR3 spells CASSVKVCIGKAYGYTF. The CDR3 DNA is TGTGCCAGCAGTGTAAAAGTCTGCATCGGAAAGGCCTATGGCTACACCTTC.

About this clonotype: A much larger clone lies a single base off, so this may be a read error. The chain recombines TRBV6-2 or TRBV6-3 with TRBJ1-2, with D perhaps matching TRBD1 (5 bases). This CDR3 comprises 18 residues. Trimming pared 2 bases from V and 4 bases from J, leaving 23 bases between. CDR1 is MNHEY and CDR2 is SVGEGT in the germline V gene. The DNA of the CDR3 is TGTGCCAGCAGTTACGATAGGGAACGGTGGGGGACGAGCTATGGCTACACCTTC. Translation gives CASSYDRERWGTSYGYTF.

This clonotype occurred a few times. The J gene is TRBJ2-3, the V gene TRBV20-1, with D possibly TRBD1 on 5 matching bases. The germline gives CDR1 DFQATT, CDR2 SNEGSKA (reference sequence). CDR3 length equals 13 residues. The CDR3 reads CSFDLGATDTQYF. CDR3 in DNA: TGCAGCTTTGACCTAGGGGCCACAGATACGCAGTATTTT.

As regards this clonotype: This may be a read error, as it is one base from a much larger clone. The chain links TRBV4-1 to TRBJ2-7; TRBD1 matches at 10 bases. CDR1 is MGHRA, CDR2 YSYEKL, per germline. This CDR3 spans 17 amino acids. The DNA for the CDR3 is TGCGCCGGCAGCCAATCCACCCCCGGGACAGGGGTGTCCGAGCAGTACTTC. It translates to CAGSQSTPGTGVSEQYF.

This clonotype was picked up a small number of times. This chain uses TRBV3-1 with TRBJ2-5; D is unclear. This CDR3 region has 17 residues. Trimming took 5 bases from V and 5 from J, leaving 24 bases between them. Germline loops: CDR1 LGHDT, CDR2 YNNKEL (reference sequence). CDR3 DNA: TGTGCCAGCAGCGAGCGTTGTCCCATTTCTTTCTCTGAGACCCAGTACTTC. Its translation is CASSERCPISFSETQYF.

This clonotype appeared once. A much bigger clone sits one base away, suggesting this may be a read error. The gene calls are TRBV20-1 and TRBJ1-2; 7 nucleotides align to TRBD1. This CDR3 contains 18 residues. CDR1 is DFQATT and CDR2 is SNEGSKA in the germline V gene (reference sequence). DNA for the CDR3: TGCAGTGCTGGAGATTTTGAAGGGGGCGGTTATTGGGGCTATGGCTACACCTTC. It specifies CSAGDFEGGGYWGYGYTF.

Of note for this clonotype: A much larger clonotype is one base distant, so this may be a read error. The genes are TRBV19 and TRBJ1-5; possible D gene TRBD1, 6 bases. Deletions cut 8 bases from V and 5 bases from J, with 19 bases between. This CDR3 contains 15 residues. Germline V gene lookup returns CDR1 LNHDA and CDR2 SQIVND (reference sequence). In nucleotides, the CDR3 is TGTGCCAGTGGTGTCAGGGGTGCGGTTGATCAGCCCCAGCATTTT. Residues: CASGVRGAVDQPQHF.

This clonotype was found a few times. The chain recombines TRBV6-5 with TRBJ1-1; D ambiguous. V lost 2 bases and J 2 bases, leaving 6 bases between the germline ends. The germline gives CDR1 MNHEY, CDR2 SVGAGI. The CDR3 is 13 amino acids. The DNA of the CDR3 is TGTGCCAGCAGTTACCGCAGAAACACTGAAGCTTTCTTT. Protein: CASSYRRNTEAFF.

This clonotype was picked up one time. This may stem from a read error, because a much larger clone lies one nucleotide away. J is TRBJ1-2 and V is TRBV6-5; no clear D. The CDR3 has 17 amino acids. Germline lookup yields CDR1 MNHEY and CDR2 SVGAGI. CDR3 in DNA: TGTGCCAGCAGTGTATTGTGCTCTATGCGAAAGACCTATGGCCACACCTTC. It is translated as CASSVLCSMRKTYGHTF.

A few counts support this clonotype. The chain carries TRBV6-4 and TRBJ2-5; 7 positions agree with TRBD1. Germline V lookup: CDR1 MRHNA, CDR2 SNTAGT. The junction had 8 bases not matched to a gene; V was cut back by 8 bases and J by 2 bases. This CDR3 contains 14 residues. DNA of the CDR3: TGTGCCAGCCCCGGGACAGACACACAAGAGACCCAGTACTTC. Its protein product is CASPGTDTQETQYF.